This TCR beta chain was sequenced for a study of T cell clonotyping in hematopoietic cell transplantation. The time point: recipient sample about 28 days before transplant, after cytoreduction. The method was immunoSEQ multiplex PCR; TCRdb's version includes in-frame clones alone and lacks a portion of them. The data show some 28,000 clones, about four fifths seen once. Trimming removed 7 bases from V and 4 bases from J, with 5 bases in between. The CDR3 has 10 amino acids. Germline loops: CDR1 SGDLS, CDR2 YYNGEE. Findings and limits, study-wide: Recipient TCR diversity dropped after transplant; expanded clonotypes rose from day 30 to 180.

Notes on this clone: Its cognate antigen is unknown.

The chain combines TRBV9 with TRBJ1-2, with no clear D. The receptor comes from a man aged 40-55 years with acute myeloid leukemia. Some clones in this sample may be carry-over from other donors' samples. The input for sequencing was peripheral blood mononuclear cells, taken before stem cell transplant. The CDR3 region has the DNA TGTGCCAGCCGATTCTATGGCTACACCTTC. Its translation is CASRFYGYTF.